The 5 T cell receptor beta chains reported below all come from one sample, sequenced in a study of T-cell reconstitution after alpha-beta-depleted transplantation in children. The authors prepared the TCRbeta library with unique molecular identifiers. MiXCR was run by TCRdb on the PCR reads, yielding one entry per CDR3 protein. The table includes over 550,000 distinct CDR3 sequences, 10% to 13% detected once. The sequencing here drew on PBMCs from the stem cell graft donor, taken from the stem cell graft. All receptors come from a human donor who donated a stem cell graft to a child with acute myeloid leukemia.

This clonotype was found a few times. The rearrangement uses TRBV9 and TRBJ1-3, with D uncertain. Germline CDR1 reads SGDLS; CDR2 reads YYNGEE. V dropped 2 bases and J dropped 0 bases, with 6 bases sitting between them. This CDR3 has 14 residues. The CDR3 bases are TGTGCCAGCAGCGTCCTCGACTCTGGAAACACCATATATTTT. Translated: CASSVLDSGNTIYF.

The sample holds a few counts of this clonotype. The CDR3 region is CASSPSHVQRYNYGYTF. The DNA of the CDR3 is TGCGCCAGCAGCCCAAGTCATGTACAGCGATATAACTATGGCTACACCTTC. The chain employs TRBV5-1 and TRBJ1-2, with no clear D. Germline values: CDR1 SGHRS, CDR2 YFSETQ. The V end lost 4 bases, the J end lost 1 base, and 20 bases lay between the germline ends. This CDR3 comprises 17 residues.

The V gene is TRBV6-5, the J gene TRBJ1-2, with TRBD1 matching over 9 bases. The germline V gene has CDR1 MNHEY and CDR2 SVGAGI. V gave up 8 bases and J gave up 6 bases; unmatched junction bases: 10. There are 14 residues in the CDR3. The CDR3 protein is CASQVQGASDGYTF. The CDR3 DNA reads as TGTGCCAGCCAGGTACAGGGGGCGTCTGATGGCTACACCTTC.

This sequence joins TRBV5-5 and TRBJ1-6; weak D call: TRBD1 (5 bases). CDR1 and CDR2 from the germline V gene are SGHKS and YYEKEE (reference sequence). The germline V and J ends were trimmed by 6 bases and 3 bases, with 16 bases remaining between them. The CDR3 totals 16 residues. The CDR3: CASTPQGPRYNSPLHF. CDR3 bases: TGTGCCAGCACCCCTCAGGGACCACGCTATAATTCACCCCTCCACTTT.

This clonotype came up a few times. The CDR3 spells CASSDPGTVNTEAFF. CDR3 nucleotide sequence: TGTGCCAGCAGTGACCCCGGGACAGTAAACACTGAAGCTTTCTTT. V gene TRBV2 combines with J gene TRBJ1-1; 7 bases agree with TRBD1. The germline V gene encodes CDR1 SNHLY and CDR2 FYNNEI. V was pared by 3 bases and J by 2 bases, with 6 bases of the junction left unmatched. This CDR3 has 15 residues.